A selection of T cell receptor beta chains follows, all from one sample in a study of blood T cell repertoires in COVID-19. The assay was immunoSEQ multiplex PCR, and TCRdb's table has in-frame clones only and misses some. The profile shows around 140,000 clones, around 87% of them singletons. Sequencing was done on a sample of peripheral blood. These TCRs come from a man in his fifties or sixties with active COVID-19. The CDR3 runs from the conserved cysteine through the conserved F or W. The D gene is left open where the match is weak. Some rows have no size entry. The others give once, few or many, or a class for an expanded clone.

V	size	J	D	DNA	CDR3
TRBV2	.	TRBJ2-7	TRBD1	TGTGCCAGTCACCGGACAGGGAAACACGAGCAGTACTTC	CASHRTGKHEQYF
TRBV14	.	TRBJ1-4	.	TGTGCCAGCAGCCAGAGCCGTGGAGAGCCCGTGTTTAATGAAAAACTGTTTTTT	CASSQSRGEPVFNEKLFF
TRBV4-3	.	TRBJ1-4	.	TGCGCCAGCAGCCAGTTATACAGGGCAACTAATGAAAAACTGTTTTTT	CASSQLYRATNEKLFF
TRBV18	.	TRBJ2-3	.	TGTGCCAGCTCAATGTCCGCAGATACGCAGTATTTT	CASSMSADTQYF
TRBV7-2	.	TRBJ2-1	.	TGTGCCAGCAGCTTAGCCGGCGGGGCCAATTCAGGGAATGAGCAGTTCTTC	CASSLAGGANSGNEQFF
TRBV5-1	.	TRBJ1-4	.	TGCGCCAGCAGCAGGGAGGGAGAAAAACTGTTTTTT	CASSREGEKLFF
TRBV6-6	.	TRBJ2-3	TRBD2	TGTGCCAGCAGGCGACTAGCGGGGGAACAAAGGGAGAGGGATACGCAGTATTTT	CASRRLAGEQRERDTQYF
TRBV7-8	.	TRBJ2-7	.	TGTGCCAGCAGCTTAGTGAGGGAGCAGTACTTC	CASSLVREQYF
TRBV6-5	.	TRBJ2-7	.	TGTGCCAGCCAAGAGGGGGGGAGGAACGAGCAGTACTTC	CASQEGGRNEQYF
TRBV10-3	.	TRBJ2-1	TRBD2	TGTGCCATCAGAGTTGGCGGGGGGGCATATGAGCAGTTCTTC	CAIRVGGGAYEQFF
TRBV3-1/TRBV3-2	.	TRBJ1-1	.	TGTGCCAGCAGCGAATTTTCGGAGGCTGAAGCTTTCTTT	CASSEFSEAEAFF
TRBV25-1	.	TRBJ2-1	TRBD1	TGTGCCAGTCGCGATCCGGGACAGGGCTATGAGCAGTTCTTC	CASRDPGQGYEQFF
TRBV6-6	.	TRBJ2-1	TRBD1	TGTGCCAGCAGTTCAGGGGGACGTGAGCAGTTCTTC	CASSSGGREQFF
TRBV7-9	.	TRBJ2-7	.	TGTGCCAGCAGCCCCATTGCGGGAAACGAGCAGTACTTC	CASSPIAGNEQYF
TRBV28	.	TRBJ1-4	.	TGTGCCAGCAGTCCGGCTAATGAAAAACTGTTTTTT	CASSPANEKLFF
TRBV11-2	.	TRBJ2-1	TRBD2	TGTGCCAGCAGCTTAGTCATTGGACTAGCGGATTATGAGCAGTTCTTC	CASSLVIGLADYEQFF
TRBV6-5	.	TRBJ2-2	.	TGTGCCAGCGCCCGACAGGGGGAGCTGTTTTTT	CASARQGELFF
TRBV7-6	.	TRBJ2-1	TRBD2	TGTGCCAGCAGCCGTGGTGGACTAGCGGGGGCCCCGGGGACCTACAATGAGCAGTTCTTC	CASSRGGLAGAPGTYNEQFF
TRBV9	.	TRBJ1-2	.	TGTGCCAGCAGCGGCGGTCGCACAGGTCTATCCTCTAACTATGGCTACACCTTC	CASSGGRTGLSSNYGYTF
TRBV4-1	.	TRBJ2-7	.	TGCGCCAGCAGCCAAGATTGGGCAGGGGTGTTCTACGAGCAGTACTTC	CASSQDWAGVFYEQYF
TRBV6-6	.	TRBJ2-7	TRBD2	TGTGCCAGCAGTTACGCCGGGGGGGCCTACGAGCAGTACTTC	CASSYAGGAYEQYF
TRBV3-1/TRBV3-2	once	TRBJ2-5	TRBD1	TGTGCCAGCAGCGAGACAGGGGGTTGGGAGACCCAGTACTTC	CASSETGGWETQYF
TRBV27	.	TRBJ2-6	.	TGTGCCACCTCAGGGACTTTGGGGGCCAACGTCCTGACTTTC	CATSGTLGANVLTF